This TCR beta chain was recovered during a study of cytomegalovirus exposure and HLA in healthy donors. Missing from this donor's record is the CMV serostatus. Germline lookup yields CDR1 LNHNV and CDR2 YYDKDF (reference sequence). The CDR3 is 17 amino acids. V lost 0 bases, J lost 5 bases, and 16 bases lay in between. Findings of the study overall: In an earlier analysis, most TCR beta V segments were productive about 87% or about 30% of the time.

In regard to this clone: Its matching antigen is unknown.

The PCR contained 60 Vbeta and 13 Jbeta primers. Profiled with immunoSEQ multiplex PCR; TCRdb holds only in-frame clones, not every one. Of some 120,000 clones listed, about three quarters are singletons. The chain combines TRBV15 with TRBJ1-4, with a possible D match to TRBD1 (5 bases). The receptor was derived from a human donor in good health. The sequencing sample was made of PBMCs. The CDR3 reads CATSREGTGVRNEKLFF. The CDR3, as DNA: TGTGCCACCAGCAGAGAAGGTACAGGCGTCCGAAATGAAAAACTGTTTTTT.